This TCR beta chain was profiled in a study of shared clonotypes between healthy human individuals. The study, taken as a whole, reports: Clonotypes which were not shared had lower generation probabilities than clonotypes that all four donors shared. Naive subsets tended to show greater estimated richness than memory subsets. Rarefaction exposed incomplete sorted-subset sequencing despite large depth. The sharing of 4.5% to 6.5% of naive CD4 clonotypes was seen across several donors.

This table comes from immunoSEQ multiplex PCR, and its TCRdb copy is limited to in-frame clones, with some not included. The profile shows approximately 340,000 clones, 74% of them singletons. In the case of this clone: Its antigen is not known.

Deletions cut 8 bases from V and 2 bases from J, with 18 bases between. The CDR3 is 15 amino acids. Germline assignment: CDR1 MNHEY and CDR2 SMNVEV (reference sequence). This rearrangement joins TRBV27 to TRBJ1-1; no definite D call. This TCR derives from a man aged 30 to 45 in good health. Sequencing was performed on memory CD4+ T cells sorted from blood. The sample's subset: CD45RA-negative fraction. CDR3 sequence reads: CASWRLQSLNTEAFF. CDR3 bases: TGTGCCAGCTGGAGGCTCCAATCATTAAACACTGAAGCTTTCTTT.